The 27 T cell receptor beta chains below come from one sample, sequenced in a study of blood T cell repertoires in COVID-19. TCRdb's table, derived via immunoSEQ multiplex PCR, lists solely in-frame clones and lacks some. Of about 220,000 clones listed, 82% are singletons. The sequenced material came from peripheral blood. All receptors derive from a woman between 65 and 79 years old with acute or convalescent COVID-19.

The V and J genes are TRBV5-4 and TRBJ2-1; TRBD2 matches at 8 bases. The CDR3 runs 15 residues. Per germline, CDR1 SGHNT and CDR2 YYREEE (reference sequence). V lost 2 bases to trimming and J lost 3 bases; unmatched junction nucleotides: 4. CDR3 protein: CASSFGGGIYNEQFF. Here the CDR3 DNA reads TGTGCCAGCAGCTTCGGCGGGGGGATCTACAATGAGCAGTTCTTC.

J is TRBJ1-6 and V is TRBV28; 7 positions agree with TRBD1. V trimming: 4 bases; J trimming: 0 bases; junction bases outside the gene matches: 6. Germline lookup yields CDR1 MDHEN and CDR2 SYDVKM. This CDR3 spans 17 amino acids. DNA for the CDR3: TGTGCCAGCAGTTCGCAGACAGGGAGCTCCTATAATTCACCCCTCCACTTT. Translating gives CASSSQTGSSYNSPLHF.

The rearrangement links TRBV2 to TRBJ2-2; maybe TRBD2 (5 bases). V was trimmed by 8 bases and J by 5 bases, leaving 15 bases between them. Germline V gene lookup returns CDR1 SNHLY and CDR2 FYNNEI. This CDR3 is 14 amino acids long. The CDR3, as DNA: TGTGCCAGCGGCAAACTAGAAAATACCGGGGAGCTGTTTTTT. The encoded protein is CASGKLENTGELFF.

V usage is TRBV7-9 and J usage is TRBJ1-3, with D unresolved. Germline CDR1 and CDR2: SEHNR and FQNEAQ (reference sequence). With 2 bases removed from V and 8 bases from J, the gap between germline ends came to 10 bases. The CDR3 sequence is 13 residues long. The CDR3 loop reads CASSLTPGDTIYF. The CDR3 nucleotides are TGTGCCAGCAGCTTAACCCCCGGAGACACCATATATTTT. The full variable domain, with the rest looked up from reference TRBV7-9 and TRBJ1-3, is DTGVSQNPRHKITKRGQNVTFRCDPISEHNRLYWYRQTLGQGPEFLTYFQNEAQLEKSRLLSDRFSAERPKGSFSTLEIQRTEQGDSAMYLCASSLTPGDTIYFGEGSWLTVV.

The chain has TRBV5-6 and TRBJ2-3, with 9 bases aligning to TRBD1. The CDR3 runs 13 residues. J was trimmed by 7 bases and V by 0 bases; bases with no gene match: 0. Germline V CDR1 and CDR2: SGHDT, YYEEEE. CDR3: CASSLDRGHTQYF. The CDR3 DNA reads as TGTGCCAGCAGCTTGGACAGGGGGCATACGCAGTATTTT.

The chain employs TRBV18 and TRBJ1-1, with no clear D. The V end lost 2 bases, the J end lost 7 bases, and 14 bases lay between the germline ends. Germline CDR1 KGHSH, CDR2 LQKENI. The CDR3 totals 14 residues. This CDR3 is CASSPIQLTIEAFF. In DNA, the CDR3 is TGTGCCAGCTCACCAATACAATTAACGATTGAAGCTTTCTTT.

V usage is TRBV4-2 and J usage is TRBJ1-1, with D perhaps TRBD1 (5 bases). The V gene's germline CDR1 is LGHNA and CDR2 YNFKEQ. CDR3 length: 13 residues. Trimming took 6 bases from V and 5 from J, leaving 13 bases between them. The CDR3 region is CASSSGFETEAFF. In DNA form, the CDR3 reads TGTGCCAGCAGTTCAGGGTTCGAAACTGAAGCTTTCTTT.

V usage is TRBV4-2 and J usage is TRBJ2-7; 8 bases agree with TRBD1. The V segment lost 4 bases and the J segment 3 bases; nucleotides outside the gene matches: 2. The germline V gene has CDR1 LGHNA and CDR2 YNFKEQ. The CDR3 totals 13 residues. The CDR3 loop is CASSPGGSYEQYF. The CDR3 nucleotides read TGTGCCAGCAGCCCAGGGGGCAGCTACGAGCAGTACTTC.

This chain connects TRBV7-8 to TRBJ1-2; TRBD1 aligns across 9 bases. V was clipped by 4 bases and J by 0 bases; unmatched bases: 9. CDR1 and CDR2 (germline): SGHVS, FQNEAQ. CDR3 length: 17 amino acids. Here the CDR3 DNA reads TGTGCCAGCAGCTACCTACAGGGGGCCAAGGCTAACTATGGCTACACCTTC. Its translation: CASSYLQGAKANYGYTF.

This chain's CDR3 is CASSTGQGANTEAFF. In nucleotides, the CDR3 is TGCGCCAGCAGCACGGGACAGGGTGCGAACACTGAAGCTTTCTTT. The rearrangement links TRBV5-1 to TRBJ1-1; 9 nucleotides line up with TRBD1. V trimming: 4 bases; J trimming: 1 base; junction bases outside the gene matches: 5. The CDR3 sequence is 15 residues long. Germline V gene data show CDR1 as SGHRS and CDR2 as YFSETQ. Drawing the rest from reference TRBV5-1 and TRBJ1-1, the complete variable domain is KAGVTQTPRYLIKTRGQQVTLSCSPISGHRSVSWYQQTPGQGLQFLFEYFSETQRNKGNFPGRFSGRQFSNSRSEMNVSTLELGDSALYLCASSTGQGANTEAFFGQGTRLTVV.

This chain connects TRBV11-3 to TRBJ2-2, with D maybe TRBD1 (6 bases). Per germline, CDR1 SGHNT and CDR2 YENEEA. V lost 4 bases, J lost 0 bases, and 18 bases lay in between. The CDR3 has 18 amino acids. The CDR3 loop reads CASSSRAGTSANTGELFF. Here the CDR3 DNA reads TGTGCCAGCAGCTCTAGGGCCGGGACAAGCGCGAACACCGGGGAGCTGTTTTTT.

The chain links TRBV29-1 to TRBJ1-3; D perhaps matches TRBD1 (5 bases). The V gene lost 3 bases and the J gene lost 0 bases, with 12 bases spanning the gap. CDR1 is SQVTM and CDR2 is ANQGSEA in the germline V gene. The CDR3 spans 15 residues. CDR3 sequence reads: CSVEQGRSSGNTIYF. CDR3 DNA sequence: TGCAGCGTTGAGCAGGGAAGGAGCTCTGGAAACACCATATATTTT.

With respect to this clone: The same CDR3 arises from other DNA sequences in this sample as well. The genes are TRBV5-1 and TRBJ1-4, with TRBD1 as a possible D gene (6 bases). Trimming removed 0 bases at V and 4 bases at J, with 7 bases between. The CDR3 length is 14 residues. Germline V lookup: CDR1 SGHRS, CDR2 YFSETQ. The DNA of the CDR3 is TGCGCCAGCAGCTTGGGACAGGATAATGAAAAACTGTTTTTT. Its protein product is CASSLGQDNEKLFF.

This chain joins TRBV18 and TRBJ1-1; possibly TRBD1 for D (6 bases). CDR1 is KGHSH, CDR2 LQKENI, per germline. CDR3 length equals 18 residues. V gave up 3 bases and J gave up 1 base, with 21 bases separating them. The CDR3 protein is CASSPRSQGSSGNTEAFF. CDR3 nucleotide sequence: TGTGCCAGCTCACCGCGGAGCCAGGGGTCGAGTGGGAACACTGAAGCTTTCTTT.

V and J are TRBV19 and TRBJ1-1, with 7 nucleotides matching TRBD1. From germline, CDR1 is LNHDA and CDR2 SQIVND (reference sequence). The CDR3 has 14 residues. V was clipped by 10 bases and J by 6 bases; unmatched bases: 14. The CDR3 spells CATLMAGGSSEAFF. DNA of the CDR3: TGTGCCACCCTGATGGCAGGGGGTAGCTCTGAAGCTTTCTTT.

The chain is built from TRBV5-4 and TRBJ2-4; 7 nucleotides line up with TRBD1. The junction had 2 bases not matched to a gene; V was cut back by 4 bases and J by 7 bases. The CDR3 spans 12 residues. Per germline, CDR1 SGHNT and CDR2 YYREEE (reference sequence). The CDR3, as DNA: TGTGCCAGCAGCGAGGGACAGAACATTCAGTACTTC. Its protein is CASSEGQNIQYF.

This clone was counted between two and nine times. The gene calls are TRBV6-5 and TRBJ2-7, with TRBD1 identical over 8 bases. Trimming took 6 bases from V and 2 from J; bases not matched to a gene: 6. There are 14 residues in the CDR3. Germline V lookup: CDR1 MNHEY, CDR2 SVGAGI. The DNA for the CDR3 is TGTGCCAGCAGCTCCTGGACAGGGCCCTACGAGCAGTACTTC. It specifies CASSSWTGPYEQYF.

The chain combines TRBV4-2 with TRBJ1-1, with 11 bases aligning to TRBD1. The germline CDR1 and CDR2 sequences are LGHNA and YNFKEQ. CDR3 length: 15 residues. V trimming: 5 bases; J trimming: 9 bases; junction bases outside the gene matches: 11. CDR3 DNA: TGTGCCAGCAGCAATCTCGGGACAGGGGGAGGGAAAGCTTTCTTT. Encoded protein: CASSNLGTGGGKAFF.

This clone was detected only once. The gene calls are TRBV5-4 and TRBJ2-3; 11 bases map to TRBD2. The CDR3 has 16 amino acids. Trimming at V came to 1 base and at J to 5 bases, leaving 6 bases not matched to a gene. Germline-derived CDR1 and CDR2 are SGHNT and YYREEE (reference sequence). Here the CDR3 reads CASSLFTSGGVDTQYF. The DNA of the CDR3 is TGTGCCAGCAGCTTGTTCACTAGCGGGGGTGTAGATACGCAGTATTTT.

The rearrangement uses TRBV7-2 and TRBJ1-1, with D perhaps TRBD1 (6 bases). The V end was cut by 6 bases, the J end by 0 bases, with 11 bases between. The CDR3 has 14 residues. CDR1 SGHTA and CDR2 FQGNSA come from the germline V gene. The CDR3 here is CASSAQGLNTEAFF. The CDR3 DNA reads TGTGCCAGCAGTGCACAGGGCCTGAACACTGAAGCTTTCTTT.

This chain uses TRBV5-5 with TRBJ1-4; TRBD1 might be the D (5 bases). The CDR3 extends over 13 amino acids. The V gene's germline CDR1 is SGHKS and CDR2 YYEKEE (reference sequence). V was cut by 4 bases and J by 4 bases, with 8 bases left in between. The CDR3 reads CASSRQLNEKLFF. CDR3 DNA: TGTGCCAGCAGCAGACAGCTTAATGAAAAACTGTTTTTT.

The chain has TRBV3-1 (or the pseudogene TRBV3-2) and TRBJ1-6; 7 nucleotides line up with TRBD1. Germline CDR1 is LGHDT and CDR2 is YNNKEL (reference sequence). The CDR3 covers 15 residues. The V and J ends lost 4 bases and 5 bases, in that order; junction bases with no gene match: 5. The CDR3 sequence: CASSPAGTDNSPLHF. The CDR3 DNA sequence: TGTGCCAGCAGCCCCGCCGGGACAGATAATTCACCCCTCCACTTT.

The J gene is TRBJ2-7, the V gene TRBV4-3, with D unresolved. This CDR3 comprises 16 residues. The V end lost 0 bases, the J end lost 3 bases, and 15 bases lay between the germline ends. Germline CDR1 LGHNA, CDR2 YSLEER. The CDR3 region is CASSQDPSGSGYEQYF. In DNA, the CDR3 is TGCGCCAGCAGCCAAGATCCATCAGGATCCGGCTACGAGCAGTACTTC.

This clone has more than one count but fewer than ten. The chain couples TRBV5-4 to TRBJ2-5; tentatively, D is TRBD2 (6 bases). The CDR3 length is 13 residues. Trimming pared 0 bases from V and 10 bases from J, leaving 13 bases between. Germline CDR1 SGHNT, CDR2 YYREEE (reference sequence). DNA of the CDR3: TGTGCCAGCAGCTTGGCGGGGGTCGCGGGCCAGTACTTC. It is translated as CASSLAGVAGQYF.

The rearrangement links TRBV30 to TRBJ2-3; TRBD1 aligns across 8 bases. Germline V gene sequence: CDR1 GTSNPN, CDR2 SVGIG (reference sequence). The trim removed 6 bases at V and 12 bases at J, leaving 11 bases unmatched. CDR3 length: 12 residues. CDR3 loop: CACSEDRVAQYF. DNA for the CDR3: TGTGCCTGTTCCGAGGACAGGGTGGCTCAGTATTTT.

This clone was detected only a few times. DNA for the CDR3: TGTGCCAGCAGCCTTGGGGAGGAGAGCTACGAGCAGTACTTC. This translates into CASSLGEESYEQYF. The chain uses TRBV3-1 (or the pseudogene TRBV3-2) and TRBJ2-7; TRBD2 might be the D (6 bases). The CDR3 is 14 amino acids. Germline V gene lookup returns CDR1 LGHDT and CDR2 YNNKEL (reference sequence). V was trimmed by 4 bases and J by 3 bases, leaving 13 bases between them.

V usage is TRBV12-3 or TRBV12-4 and J usage is TRBJ1-1; the D is unclear. The CDR3 is made up of 13 amino acids. Deletions cut 3 bases from V and 5 bases from J, with 10 bases between. The CDR3 spells CASSFWGDTEAFF. The CDR3 nucleotides are TGTGCCAGCAGTTTCTGGGGAGATACTGAAGCTTTCTTT.